This entry lists 28 T cell receptor beta chains sequenced from one sample in a study of shared clonotypes between healthy human individuals. Profiled with immunoSEQ multiplex PCR; TCRdb holds only in-frame clones, not every one. The profile shows about 230,000 clones, 60% to 70% of them singletons. Material for sequencing was memory CD4+ T cells sorted from blood. Stated subset: CD45RA-negative fraction. All receptors come from a man aged 30 to 39 in good health.

The chain carries TRBV10-2 and TRBJ2-3; no clear D. Germline CDR1 reads WSHSY; CDR2 reads SAAADI. The CDR3 spans 16 residues. V was shortened by 1 base and J by 6 bases, with 17 bases between the two germline ends. The CDR3 reads CASSEWSSLNPDTQYF. CDR3 DNA sequence: TGCGCCAGCAGTGAGTGGTCTTCCCTGAACCCCGATACGCAGTATTTT.

Comment on this clone: Other DNA sequences in this specimen translate into the identical CDR3. The chain couples TRBV29-1 to TRBJ2-3; the D call may be TRBD1 or TRBD2 (6 bases each). Germline assignment: CDR1 SQVTM and CDR2 ANQGSEA. The CDR3 consists of 13 residues. Trimming left V 4 bases short and J 1 base short, with 9 bases between. The CDR3 sequence is CSVGRGGTDTQYF. The CDR3 DNA follows: TGCAGCGTTGGGAGGGGGGGCACAGATACGCAGTATTTT.

V gene TRBV11-2 combines with J gene TRBJ2-3; D tentatively reads TRBD1 or TRBD2 (5 bases each). This CDR3 contains 17 residues. Looked up from germline, CDR1 is SGHAT and CDR2 is FQNNGV. V lost 5 bases, J lost 7 bases, and 25 bases lay in between. This chain's CDR3 is CASSLLTGPKNRNTQYF. CDR3 DNA sequence: TGTGCCAGCAGCCTACTCACGGGACCAAAAAACCGAAATACGCAGTATTTT.

The chain has TRBV5-1 and TRBJ2-1, with 10 positions matching TRBD1. Germline V lookup: CDR1 SGHRS, CDR2 YFSETQ. V trimming: 1 base; J trimming: 6 bases; junction bases outside the gene matches: 7. This CDR3 is 16 amino acids long. This CDR3 reads CASSLLGTGVPNEQFF. CDR3 bases: TGCGCCAGCAGCTTGCTCGGGACAGGGGTCCCCAATGAGCAGTTCTTC.

The rearrangement uses TRBV28 and TRBJ2-7; possibly TRBD1 for D (8 bases). This CDR3 is built from 14 residues. Trimming left V 7 bases short and J 3 bases short, with 16 bases between. Germline CDR1 and CDR2: MDHEN and SYDVKM. CDR3 DNA: TGTGCCAGCACTGAAAACAGGGGGGGCTACGAGCAGTACTTC. This translates into CASTENRGGYEQYF.

The chain has TRBV5-6 and TRBJ1-2; D is ambiguous. Germline CDR1 reads SGHDT; CDR2 reads YYEEEE. This CDR3 has 15 amino acids. Trimming took 4 bases from V and 0 from J, leaving 13 bases between them. CDR3 loop: CASSPLSRPNYGYTF. CDR3 in DNA: TGTGCCAGCAGCCCATTGTCAAGACCTAACTATGGCTACACCTTC.

V and J are TRBV5-1 and TRBJ2-3; D perhaps matches TRBD2 (6 bases). V lost 0 bases, J lost 2 bases, and 10 bases lay in between. CDR3 length: 15 amino acids. Germline CDR1 is SGHRS and CDR2 is YFSETQ. The CDR3 coding sequence is TGCGCCAGCAGCTTGGCGGGGACTTACACAGATACGCAGTATTTT. Protein product: CASSLAGTYTDTQYF.

This clone was counted only a few times. The chain combines TRBV7-9 with TRBJ2-5; 9 positions match TRBD2. There are 14 residues in the CDR3. V shed 5 bases, J shed 4 bases, and the junction held 5 bases outside the gene matches. CDR1 and CDR2 from the germline V gene are SEHNR and FQNEAQ (reference sequence). CDR3 in amino acids: CASSLGLARETQYF. As DNA, the CDR3 is TGTGCCAGCAGCCTAGGACTAGCGAGAGAGACCCAGTACTTC. Supplemented by reference TRBV7-9 and TRBJ2-5, the full variable domain reads DTGVSQNPRHKITKRGQNVTFRCDPISEHNRLYWYRQTLGQGPEFLTYFQNEAQLEKSRLLSDRFSAERPKGSFSTLEIQRTEQGDSAMYLCASSLGLARETQYFGPGTRLLVL.

This chain links TRBV6-5 with TRBJ2-7; 12 positions agree with TRBD2. The CDR3 is 13 residues long. Germline V lookup: CDR1 MNHEY, CDR2 SVGAGI. The ends lost 6 bases at V and 3 bases at J; junction bases unmatched: 0. The CDR3 loop reads CASRGLAGYEQYF. CDR3 nucleotides: TGTGCCAGCAGGGGACTAGCGGGCTACGAGCAGTACTTC.

The rearrangement links TRBV11-3 to TRBJ2-3; D gene unclear. The CDR3 length is 14 residues. Trimming took 2 bases from V and 4 from J, leaving 10 bases between them. Per the germline V gene, CDR1 is SGHNT and CDR2 is YENEEA. CDR3 amino acids: CASSLRAFADTQYF. CDR3 DNA sequence: TGTGCCAGCAGCTTACGGGCATTCGCAGATACGCAGTATTTT. Looking up the rest from reference TRBV11-3 and TRBJ2-3 gives the full variable domain: EAGVVQSPRYKIIEKKQPVAFWCNPISGHNTLYWYLQNLGQGPELLIRYENEEAVDDSQLPKDRFSAERLKGVDSTLKIQPAELGDSAVYLCASSLRAFADTQYFGPGTRLTVL.

The chain has TRBV28 and TRBJ2-1; D not certain. Looked up from germline, CDR1 is MDHEN and CDR2 is SYDVKM. V shed 5 bases and J shed 8 bases, with 10 bases lying between them. The length of the CDR3 is 12 residues. The CDR3 here is CASSPLLHEQFF. CDR3 DNA: TGTGCCAGCAGTCCATTACTGCATGAGCAGTTCTTC.

The chain recombines TRBV5-1 with TRBJ2-1, with 9 bases fitting TRBD2. Germline V gene data show CDR1 as SGHRS and CDR2 as YFSETQ. The CDR3 has 16 amino acids. Trimming at V came to 0 bases and at J to 6 bases, leaving 7 bases not matched to a gene. CDR3 coding DNA: TGCGCCAGCAGCTTGGTCAGCACTAGCGGGTTCAATGAGCAGTTCTTC. Its translation is CASSLVSTSGFNEQFF.

This sequence joins TRBV5-1 and TRBJ2-2, with a tentative D call TRBD1 (6 bases). V was clipped by 4 bases and J by 7 bases, with 14 bases between them. The CDR3 is made up of 14 amino acids. The V gene's germline CDR1 is SGHRS and CDR2 YFSETQ. The CDR3, as DNA: TGCGCCAGCAGCGGCGTCTCAGGGGACGGGGAGCTGTTTTTT. Translation: CASSGVSGDGELFF.

The CDR3 is CASSAHKGVETSTQKLFF. CDR3 coding DNA: TGTGCCAGCAGCGCCCACAAAGGAGTTGAAACCTCCACCCAAAAACTGTTTTTT. This chain uses TRBV9 with TRBJ1-4; D is unresolved. The CDR3 covers 18 residues. With 3 bases removed from V and 9 bases from J, the gap between germline ends came to 27 bases. Looked up from germline, CDR1 is SGDLS and CDR2 is YYNGEE.

This chain joins TRBV7-9 and TRBJ2-5; 8 nucleotides match TRBD1. This CDR3 has 14 amino acids. Germline CDR1 SEHNR, CDR2 FQNEAQ (reference sequence). J was trimmed by 2 bases and V by 5 bases; bases with no gene match: 4. This chain's CDR3 is CASSPRTGQETQYF. CDR3 DNA sequence: TGTGCCAGCAGCCCAAGGACAGGGCAAGAGACCCAGTACTTC. Full variable domain (missing parts from reference TRBV7-9 and TRBJ2-5): DTGVSQNPRHKITKRGQNVTFRCDPISEHNRLYWYRQTLGQGPEFLTYFQNEAQLEKSRLLSDRFSAERPKGSFSTLEIQRTEQGDSAMYLCASSPRTGQETQYFGPGTRLLVL.

The table lists this clone with many counts. V is TRBV2 and J is TRBJ1-2; tentative D call: TRBD1 (6 bases). This CDR3 has 13 amino acids. The V end was cut by 4 bases, the J end by 2 bases, with 8 bases between. Germline assignment: CDR1 SNHLY and CDR2 FYNNEI. The DNA for the CDR3 is TGTGCCAGCAGTGGACAGGAGAACTATGGCTACACCTTC. It encodes CASSGQENYGYTF. The variable domain in full, completed from reference TRBV2 and TRBJ1-2, reads EPEVTQTPSHQVTQMGQEVILRCVPISNHLYFYWYRQILGQKVEFLVSFYNNEISEKSEIFDDQFSVERPDGSNFTLKIRSTKLEDSAMYFCASSGQENYGYTFGSGTRLTVV.

CDR3 amino acids: CASSYGSQETQYF. CDR3 DNA: TGCGCCAGCAGCTACGGGTCCCAAGAGACCCAGTACTTC. J is TRBJ2-5 and V is TRBV5-1; unclear D gene. Looked up from germline, CDR1 is SGHRS and CDR2 is YFSETQ. The CDR3 runs to 13 residues. Trimming took 3 bases from V and 1 from J, leaving 7 bases between them. The whole variable domain, filled in from reference TRBV5-1 and TRBJ2-5, reads KAGVTQTPRYLIKTRGQQVTLSCSPISGHRSVSWYQQTPGQGLQFLFEYFSETQRNKGNFPGRFSGRQFSNSRSEMNVSTLELGDSALYLCASSYGSQETQYFGPGTRLLVL.

In this sample, this clone turned up many times. The chain has TRBV27 and TRBJ1-5; the D gene is possibly TRBD1 (6 bases). Germline CDR1 reads MNHEY; CDR2 reads SMNVEV (reference sequence). The CDR3 contains 13 residues. The ends were cut back, 4 bases at V and 7 bases at J, with 11 bases in the middle. The CDR3 sequence is CASSSQGRQPQHF. The DNA of the CDR3 is TGTGCCAGCAGTTCACAGGGCAGACAGCCCCAGCATTTT.

A few counts support this clone. The V gene is TRBV2, the J gene TRBJ2-3; no clear D gene. The V and J ends lost 2 bases and 4 bases respectively, with 7 bases between them. CDR1 and CDR2 from the germline V gene are SNHLY and FYNNEI. CDR3 length equals 13 residues. CDR3 sequence: CASSEQYPDTQYF. CDR3 DNA: TGTGCCAGCAGTGAACAGTATCCAGATACGCAGTATTTT.

This chain joins TRBV6-1 and TRBJ1-1; no definite D call. Germline-derived CDR1 and CDR2 are MNHNS and SASEGT. The V and J ends lost 4 bases and 7 bases respectively, with 4 bases between them. The CDR3 covers 10 residues. For the CDR3, the DNA is TGTGCCAGCAGTGGGTTTGAAGCTTTCTTT. It codes for CASSGFEAFF.

CDR3 nucleotides: TGTGCCAGCAGCTTAGTACTGCAGGGGGCGTATGCCAAAAACATTCAGTACTTC. Amino acids: CASSLVLQGAYAKNIQYF. The chain combines TRBV7-9 with TRBJ2-4; 8 bases are a match to TRBD1. CDR1 is SEHNR, CDR2 FQNEAQ, per germline (reference sequence). The CDR3 runs to 18 residues. Germline trimming cut 1 base from V and 1 base from J; bases unmatched to any gene: 9.

The V and J genes are TRBV7-2 and TRBJ2-4, with TRBD2 matching over 9 bases. V lost 3 bases to trimming and J lost 0 bases; unmatched junction nucleotides: 6. The CDR3 is made up of 17 amino acids. Looked up from germline, CDR1 is SGHTA and CDR2 is FQGNSA. The CDR3 is CASSLTSGGLAKNIQYF. The CDR3 DNA is TGTGCCAGCAGCTTGACTAGCGGAGGACTAGCCAAAAACATTCAGTACTTC.

This clone came up a few times. The chain is built from TRBV4-1 and TRBJ1-2; tentative D call: TRBD1 (5 bases). The ends were cut back, 1 base at V and 4 bases at J, with 10 bases in the middle. The CDR3 runs to 14 residues. The germline gives CDR1 MGHRA, CDR2 YSYEKL. The CDR3 here is CASSQAGLAYGYTF. In DNA form, the CDR3 reads TGCGCCAGCAGCCAAGCAGGGTTAGCCTATGGCTACACCTTC.

The genes are TRBV5-1 and TRBJ2-3; no clear D. Trimming took off 2 bases at V and 0 bases at J, with 7 bases between the two ends. Germline V lookup: CDR1 SGHRS, CDR2 YFSETQ. This CDR3 contains 14 residues. The CDR3 reads CASSFSTSTDTQYF. The DNA of the CDR3 is TGCGCCAGCAGCTTTAGCACTAGCACAGATACGCAGTATTTT.

The chain has TRBV25-1 and TRBJ1-2, with D maybe TRBD1 (5 bases). The CDR3 covers 16 residues. Trimming shortened V by 7 bases and J by 4 bases, and 22 bases separated the two germline ends. Germline loops: CDR1 MGHDK, CDR2 SYGVNS. The CDR3 loop is CASTDTPSNRGYGYTF. The CDR3 nucleotides read TGTGCCAGCACGGACACTCCCTCCAACCGGGGCTATGGCTACACCTTC.

V and J are TRBV11-2 and TRBJ2-3, with 8 bases identical to TRBD2. Germline-derived CDR1 and CDR2 are SGHAT and FQNNGV. J was trimmed by 5 bases and V by 5 bases; bases with no gene match: 6. The CDR3 is 14 amino acids. CDR3 sequence (DNA): TGTGCCAGCAGCCCCTTAGCGGGGCAAGATACGCAGTATTTT. This codes for CASSPLAGQDTQYF.

This chain uses TRBV18 with TRBJ1-1; no clear D gene. With 3 bases removed from V and 1 base from J, the gap between germline ends came to 9 bases. This CDR3 is 14 amino acids long. Germline CDR1 and CDR2: KGHSH and LQKENI. The CDR3 is CASSPSVRNTEAFF. As DNA, the CDR3 is TGTGCCAGCTCACCTTCGGTACGGAACACTGAAGCTTTCTTT.

The chain employs TRBV18 and TRBJ1-3; D call uncertain. The CDR3 consists of 15 residues. Germline assignment: CDR1 KGHSH and CDR2 LQKENI. Trimming stripped 0 bases from V and 0 bases from J, with 6 bases between. CDR3 nucleotide sequence: TGTGCCAGCTCACCACCAGGGCGCTCTGGAAACACCATATATTTT. Translated: CASSPPGRSGNTIYF.